A selection of T cell receptor beta chains follows, all from one sample in a study of blood T cell repertoires in COVID-19. Sequencing was performed with immunoSEQ multiplex PCR; in TCRdb, only in-frame clones are kept and a portion is missing. The sample includes about 180,000 clones, around 77% seen only once; the top ten take 6.5%. The sequencing sample was made of peripheral blood. These receptors came from a man between 70 and 80 years old with active or convalescent COVID-19. CDR3s include the opening cysteine and the closing phenylalanine or tryptophan. D genes are given only for firm matches. Clone size is shown for a subset of rows, as once, few, many or a class of expanded clone.

-	TRBV5-1	TRBJ1-2	-	TGCGCCAGCAGCTCGGGAGATTGGGACTATGGCTACACCTTC	CASSSGDWDYGYTF
-	TRBV7-9	TRBJ1-4	-	TGTGCCAGCAGCTTTACTAAAAAACTGTTTTTT	CASSFTKKLFF
once	TRBV7-8	TRBJ1-1	-	TGTGCCAGCAGCTTGACCAGACAGTCTGAAGCTTTCTTT	CASSLTRQSEAFF
-	TRBV19	TRBJ2-7	-	TGTGCCAGTAGTCCACAGAAGAGCTCCTACGAGCAGTACTTC	CASSPQKSSYEQYF
-	TRBV3-1/TRBV3-2	TRBJ1-1	TRBD1	TGTGCCAGCAGCCAAGTCCGACAGGGCTTCTCTTTCTTT	CASSQVRQGFSFF
few	TRBV5-1	TRBJ2-1	-	TGCGCCAGCAGCCCACAGGGTACGGATGAGCAGTTCTTC	CASSPQGTDEQFF
-	TRBV5-6	TRBJ1-2	-	TGTGCCAGCAGCTCTTTCCTTGGACGGACTTTGGGGTATGGCTACACCTTC	CASSSFLGRTLGYGYTF
-	TRBV9	TRBJ2-1	-	TGTGCCAGCAGCGTAGCGAGCGGATACAATGAGCAGTTCTTC	CASSVASGYNEQFF
few	TRBV9	TRBJ2-7	-	TGTGCCAGCAGCGTAGGGGCTGGAGGCTCCTACGAGCAGTACTTC	CASSVGAGGSYEQYF
-	TRBV2	TRBJ1-1	TRBD1	TGTGCCAGCAGTGTGGGACAGGGAAACACTGAAGCTTTCTTT	CASSVGQGNTEAFF
-	TRBV7-9	TRBJ2-2	-	TGTGCCAGCAGCTTAGATATTACGGCAGGGGCTATCTCCGGGGAGCTGTTTTTT	CASSLDITAGAISGELFF
once	TRBV25-1	TRBJ2-2	TRBD1	TGTGCCAGCAGTGACCCGCGGACAGGGTTTAGCGGGGAGCTGTTTTTT	CASSDPRTGFSGELFF
-	TRBV6-1	TRBJ1-4	-	TGTGCCAGCAGTGAAACCTCCGGAGTGACTACAACTAATGAAAAACTGTTTTTT	CASSETSGVTTTNEKLFF
few	TRBV29-1	TRBJ1-3	-	TGCAGCGTTGTGGGGGCCTCTGGAAACACCATATATTTT	CSVVGASGNTIYF
-	TRBV10-3	TRBJ1-1	TRBD1	TGTGCCATCAGGAGCACAGGGGGAGTTGATGAAGCTTTCTTT	CAIRSTGGVDEAFF
-	TRBV5-1	TRBJ2-1	-	TGCGCCAGCAGCGCCGGGACACTGGGCAATGAGCAGTTCTTC	CASSAGTLGNEQFF
-	TRBV28	TRBJ2-7	TRBD2	TGTGCCAGCAGTTTATCCGGGAGGACCTACGAGCAGTACTTC	CASSLSGRTYEQYF
once	TRBV18	TRBJ1-4	-	TGTGCCAGCTCACTCAATTCACAGAGTTCTAATGAAAAACTGTTTTTT	CASSLNSQSSNEKLFF
-	TRBV6-5	TRBJ1-5	-	TGTGCCAGCAGTCTTACCGGGGGAGGCGATCAGCCCCAGCATTTT	CASSLTGGGDQPQHF
once	TRBV2	TRBJ1-2	-	TGTGCCAGCAGTGAAGGTATCGATCCGGGCTATGGCTACACCTTC	CASSEGIDPGYGYTF
-	TRBV7-9	TRBJ1-1	TRBD1	TGTGCCAGCAGCCAGAATAACAGGGGTTTTATCACTGAAGCTTTCTTT	CASSQNNRGFITEAFF
-	TRBV18	TRBJ1-4	TRBD1	TGTGCCAGCTCACCCTATGACAGGGTTGAAAAACTGTTTTTT	CASSPYDRVEKLFF
few	TRBV5-4	TRBJ2-3	TRBD2	TGTGCCAGCAGCTTGGCTAGCGGGGGGGATACGCAGTATTTT	CASSLASGGDTQYF
-	TRBV5-4	TRBJ2-2	TRBD1	TGTGCCAGCAGCTTGGCCAGTTCGCAGGGGGCCGGGGAGCTGTTTTTT	CASSLASSQGAGELFF
-	TRBV2	TRBJ2-7	-	TGTGCCAGCAGTGAACCCGGACTACCAATAGAGCAGTACTTC	CASSEPGLPIEQYF
-	TRBV3-1/TRBV3-2	TRBJ2-3	TRBD2	TGTGCCAGCAGCCTATTTCAGTCTCGGGCGGGGGTGCGCACAGATACGCAGTATTTT	CASSLFQSRAGVRTDTQYF
-	TRBV5-5	TRBJ2-7	-	TGTGCCAGCAGCTTTTGGGACAATGGTGGCGACGAGCAGTACTTC	CASSFWDNGGDEQYF
few	TRBV27	TRBJ1-1	-	TGTGCCAGCCGCAGTTTAGCACCTATGAACACTGAAGCTTTCTTT	CASRSLAPMNTEAFF
-	TRBV5-1	TRBJ2-6	TRBD2	TGCGCCAGCAGCTTGGAACGACTAGCGGGGCCCTCTGGGGCCAACGTCCTGACTTTC	CASSLERLAGPSGANVLTF
-	TRBV29-1	TRBJ2-2	-	TGCAGCGTCGAGCAGGGGGGTGGTACCGGGGAGCTGTTTTTT	CSVEQGGGTGELFF
-	TRBV7-2	TRBJ2-4	-	TGTGCCAGTAGTCAAAGTAGCCAGGGAAACATTCAGTACTTC	CASSQSSQGNIQYF
-	TRBV5-6	TRBJ1-2	TRBD1	TGTGCCAGCAGCGTGACAGGGGCAGGGGGCTACACCTTC	CASSVTGAGGYTF
-	TRBV14	TRBJ1-1	-	TGTGCCAGCAGCCTAGATTACCCAGATCGGGACATGAACACTGAAGCTTTCTTT	CASSLDYPDRDMNTEAFF
-	TRBV25-1	TRBJ1-4	-	TGTGCCAGCAGTGAAACCGGACAAGATAATGAAAAACTGTTTTTT	CASSETGQDNEKLFF
-	TRBV29-1	TRBJ1-1	TRBD1	TGCAGCGTGGGGACAGGGGGCAACACTGAAGCTTTCTTT	CSVGTGGNTEAFF
-	TRBV5-1	TRBJ1-2	TRBD1	TGCGCCAGCCGCCGACAGGGCACAGCTAACTATGGCTACACCTTC	CASRRQGTANYGYTF
-	TRBV7-2	TRBJ2-5	TRBD2	TGTGCCAGCAGCCCAACTATCCTCGGGGGGGGAGAGACCCAGTACTTC	CASSPTILGGGETQYF
-	TRBV21-1	TRBJ1-5	-	TGTGCCAGCAGCAAAGGGCCAGGCTACTTTGGCAATCAGCCCCAGCATTTT	CASSKGPGYFGNQPQHF
-	TRBV19	TRBJ1-3	-	TGTGCCAGTAGTATCGGGACTTCTGGAAACACCATATATTTT	CASSIGTSGNTIYF
-	TRBV7-2	TRBJ2-7	-	TGTGCCAGCAGCTTAGGTCTCCAGGCCTACGAGCAGTACTTC	CASSLGLQAYEQYF
-	TRBV27	TRBJ1-4	TRBD1	TGTGCCAGCAGTCCACGACAGGGTAGCGAAAAACTGTTTTTT	CASSPRQGSEKLFF
-	TRBV24-1	TRBJ2-2	-	TGTGCCACCAGTGACAGGCTTAACACCGGGGAGCTGTTTTTT	CATSDRLNTGELFF
few	TRBV5-1	TRBJ1-6	TRBD1	TGCGCCAGCAGCTTGGCGCGGGACAGGAATAATTCACCCCTCCACTTT	CASSLARDRNNSPLHF
-	TRBV7-8	TRBJ1-2	TRBD1	TGTGCCAGCAGCTCCCACCGGACAGGAGATGGCTACACCTTC	CASSSHRTGDGYTF
-	TRBV20-1	TRBJ2-5	-	TGCAGTGCTAGTGGGTCTCGTCCGGTAGAGACCCAGTACTTC	CSASGSRPVETQYF